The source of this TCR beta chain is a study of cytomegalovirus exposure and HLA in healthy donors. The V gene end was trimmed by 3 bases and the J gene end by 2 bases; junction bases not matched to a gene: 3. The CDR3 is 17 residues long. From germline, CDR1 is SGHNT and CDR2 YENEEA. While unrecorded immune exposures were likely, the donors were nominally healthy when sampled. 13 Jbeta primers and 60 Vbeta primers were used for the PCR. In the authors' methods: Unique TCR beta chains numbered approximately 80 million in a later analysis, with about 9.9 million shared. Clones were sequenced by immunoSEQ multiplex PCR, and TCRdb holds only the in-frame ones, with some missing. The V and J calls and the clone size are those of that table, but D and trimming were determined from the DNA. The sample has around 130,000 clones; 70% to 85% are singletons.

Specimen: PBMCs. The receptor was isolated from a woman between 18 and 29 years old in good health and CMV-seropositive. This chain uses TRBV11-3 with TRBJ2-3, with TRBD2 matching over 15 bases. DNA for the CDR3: TGTGCCAGCAGCTTCGGACTAGCGGGGGGGCCCACAGATACGCAGTATTTT. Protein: CASSFGLAGGPTDTQYF.